Listed below are T cell receptor beta chains from one sample, sequenced in a study of cytomegalovirus exposure and HLA in healthy donors. Libraries were prepared by immunoSEQ multiplex PCR; TCRdb keeps only in-frame clonotypes and omits some of them. This specimen shows roughly 190,000 clones; the ten leading clones hold 6.5%. Sequenced input: PBMCs. Receptor source: a man aged 30 to 39 in good health and CMV-seronegative. The conserved cysteine and the conserved F or W are not part of the CDR3 here.

TRBV7-9	TRBJ1-1	ASSLAWREPEAF
TRBV19	TRBJ1-5	ASSIGQGSNQPQH
TRBV30	TRBJ1-1	AWSVLSANTGAF
TRBV19	TRBJ1-5	ASTKGVRGNQPQH
TRBV28	TRBJ2-7	ASGGQTYEQY
TRBV4-1	TRBJ2-3	ASSQAETGPTDTQY
TRBV9	TRBJ1-2	ASSGVGEAGAGYT
TRBV5-1	TRBJ2-6	ASKSEYGANVLT
TRBV19	TRBJ1-1	ASSIYTGATEAF
TRBV11-2	TRBJ2-7	ASSIPQGRYEQY
TRBV2	TRBJ2-7	AARGGSSSYEQY
TRBV27	TRBJ2-7	ASRRRQDYEQY
TRBV18	TRBJ1-1	ASSPFRGNTEAF
TRBV7-2	TRBJ2-7	ASSPRQGSYEQY
TRBV19	TRBJ2-5	ASSIPPTGGQETQY
TRBV4-1	TRBJ2-2	ASSHRTGPNTGELF
TRBV7-6	TRBJ2-7	ASSLAPGRDYEQY
TRBV6-1	TRBJ2-7	ASSPGQGAIYEQY